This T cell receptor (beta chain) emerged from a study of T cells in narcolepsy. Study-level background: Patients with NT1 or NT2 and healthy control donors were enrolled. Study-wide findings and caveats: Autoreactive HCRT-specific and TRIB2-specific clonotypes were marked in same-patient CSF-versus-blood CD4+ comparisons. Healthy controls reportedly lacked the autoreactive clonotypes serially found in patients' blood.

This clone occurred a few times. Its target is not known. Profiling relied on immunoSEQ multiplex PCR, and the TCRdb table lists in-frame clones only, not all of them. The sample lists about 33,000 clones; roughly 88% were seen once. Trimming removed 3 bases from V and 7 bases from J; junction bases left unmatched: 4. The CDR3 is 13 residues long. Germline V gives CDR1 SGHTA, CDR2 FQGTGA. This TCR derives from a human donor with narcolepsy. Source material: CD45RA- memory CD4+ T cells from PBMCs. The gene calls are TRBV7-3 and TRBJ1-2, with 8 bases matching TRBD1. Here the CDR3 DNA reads TGTGCCAGCAGCTTCGACAGGGGTGCTGGCTACACCTTC. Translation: CASSFDRGAGYTF.